The rows below give T cell receptor beta chains drawn from one sample of a study of T cells after yellow fever vaccination. Each CDR3 protein gets one entry after TCRdb re-called the 5' RACE reads with MiXCR. The sample yields under 600,000 distinct CDR3 sequences, about a fifth seen once. The sample in question was PBMCs, obtained roughly 20 days after the first yellow fever vaccination. The receptors stem from a man between 18 and 29 years old who received the YFV17D yellow fever vaccine. The conserved cysteine and the conserved F or W are not part of the CDR3 here. D genes are given only for firm matches.

j_call v_call d_call cdr3_aa
TRBJ1-2 TRBV25-1 . ASSQGSRSGYT
TRBJ2-1 TRBV25-1 TRBD1 ASRDRGLGEQF
TRBJ1-1 TRBV7-9 . ASGTRNTEAF
TRBJ1-6 TRBV4-2 . ASSQATGLNHSPLH
TRBJ1-1 TRBV7-8 . ASSPAGEWTEAF
TRBJ2-2 TRBV5-1 . ASRSAVKTGELF
TRBJ1-1 TRBV4-1 TRBD1 ASSQQSRDRQSEAF
TRBJ2-2 TRBV5-1 TRBD1 ASSEGDRDAGELF
TRBJ1-2 TRBV4-3 TRBD1 ASSQGTGVGYYGYT
TRBJ2-1 TRBV19 . ASNAGAYNEQF
TRBJ1-1 TRBV4-3 TRBD1 ASSQGQGIYTEAF
TRBJ2-5 TRBV29-1 TRBD2 SSRAGSQETQY
TRBJ2-7 TRBV5-5 TRBD2 ASSFGLAGNYEQY
TRBJ2-5 TRBV18 . ASSPMTSGVSETQY
TRBJ1-1 TRBV3-1 . ASSHGPSGAF
TRBJ1-3 TRBV12-3/TRBV12-4 . ASKSIGNTIY
TRBJ2-2 TRBV20-1 . SARGPTGTGELF
TRBJ2-3 TRBV4-3 TRBD2 ASSQFTGTSTDTQY
TRBJ2-5 TRBV24-1 . ATSGADEETQY
TRBJ2-2 TRBV6-1 TRBD2 ASSRLAGEDTGELF
TRBJ2-1 TRBV7-9 . ASSQEGGVEQF
TRBJ2-3 TRBV9 TRBD2 ASQNSGGALDTQY
TRBJ2-5 TRBV7-6 TRBD2 ASSLQPGTSLQETQY
TRBJ1-1 TRBV5-5 TRBD1 ASFQRDRQNTEAF
TRBJ2-1 TRBV15 . ATSRDVSNEQF
TRBJ2-2 TRBV18 . ASSLQDSPGELF
TRBJ2-2 TRBV6-6 . ASVDSNTGELF
TRBJ2-7 TRBV6-2/TRBV6-3 . ASSYSLTAEEQY
TRBJ1-2 TRBV27 . ASSPAGGWYT
TRBJ1-2 TRBV24-1 . ATLGPRNYGYT
TRBJ2-1 TRBV10-3 . AISESMENEQF
TRBJ1-5 TRBV18 . ASSPPGGMVNQPQH
TRBJ2-7 TRBV7-6 TRBD1 ASSPNTGAPVKGEQH
TRBJ1-5 TRBV2 . ASNSFSNQPQH
TRBJ2-3 TRBV9 TRBD1 ASSEDRNTDTQY
TRBJ2-5 TRBV5-1 TRBD2 ASSRGGQLKETQY
TRBJ2-7 TRBV20-1 . SARDMGTPYEQY
TRBJ1-1 TRBV7-8 . ASSLYGLQITEAF
TRBJ1-1 TRBV15 . ATSREAGQHTEAF
TRBJ2-1 TRBV4-1 TRBD2 ASSQARLAGAESSYNEQF
TRBJ2-1 TRBV7-9 . ASSLFAEGSEQF
TRBJ2-1 TRBV7-2 . ASSLVIEQF
TRBJ1-3 TRBV7-3 . ASSLSGVPGNTIY
TRBJ2-5 TRBV28 TRBD2 ASSSPTSGGAETQY
TRBJ2-7 TRBV6-1 . ASSPSAGYVNYEQY
TRBJ1-6 TRBV20-1 . SARARVFNSPLH
TRBJ1-1 TRBV5-1 TRBD1 ASSQTPTGGNTEAF
TRBJ2-1 TRBV4-2 . ASSQEEGYYNEQF
TRBJ2-1 TRBV5-6 . ASSPGLHNEQF
TRBJ1-5 TRBV7-2 TRBD1 ASSLGQGAGGNQPQH
TRBJ2-7 TRBV7-2 . ASSLVLESSYEQY
TRBJ2-2 TRBV7-3 TRBD1 ASRTTGAGELF